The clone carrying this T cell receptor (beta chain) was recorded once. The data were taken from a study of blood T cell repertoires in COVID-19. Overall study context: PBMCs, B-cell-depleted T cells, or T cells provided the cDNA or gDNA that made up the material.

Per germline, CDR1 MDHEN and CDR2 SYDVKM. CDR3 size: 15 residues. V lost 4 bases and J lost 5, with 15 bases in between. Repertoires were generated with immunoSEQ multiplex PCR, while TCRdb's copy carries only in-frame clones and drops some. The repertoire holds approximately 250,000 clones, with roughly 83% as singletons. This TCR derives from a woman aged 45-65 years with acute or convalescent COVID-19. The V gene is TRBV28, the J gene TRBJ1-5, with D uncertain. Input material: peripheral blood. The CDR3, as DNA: TGTGCCAGCAGTTCAAGGACGGGAGGATATCAGCCCCAGCATTTT. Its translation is CASSSRTGGYQPQHF.